What follows are 25 T cell receptor beta chains derived from one specimen sequenced in a study of blood T cells in healthy people across ages. The authors ran a second PCR of about 7 to 12 cycles using a sample-barcoded 5' primer and a J-beta primer mix. TCRdb re-analysed the 5' RACE reads in MiXCR, keeping a single row per CDR3 protein. The sample gives roughly 860,000 distinct CDR3 sequences, approximately 67% of which show up once; about 27% is in the top ten. Sequences were obtained from blood. The source is a young man in good health.

This clonotype was picked up many times. The chain combines TRBV9 with TRBJ2-1; D possibly matches TRBD1 or TRBD2 (5 bases each). CDR1 SGDLS and CDR2 YYNGEE come from the germline V gene. Trimming cost V 3 bases and J 1 base, with 8 bases left between them. This CDR3 contains 14 residues. The CDR3 DNA is TGTGCCAGCAGCGGTGGGGGATCCTACAATGAGCAGTTCTTC. Protein: CASSGGGSYNEQFF. The full variable domain, rest sourced from reference TRBV9 and TRBJ2-1, is DSGVTQTPKHLITATGQRVTLRCSPRSGDLSVYWYQQSLDQGLQFLIQYYNGEERAKGNILERFSAQQFPDLHSELNLSSLELGDSALYFCASSGGGSYNEQFFGPGTRLTVL.

This chain uses TRBV20-1 with TRBJ2-3; TRBD1 or TRBD2 may be the D gene (5 bases each). Germline assignment: CDR1 DFQATT and CDR2 SNEGSKA (reference sequence). The CDR3 has 14 residues. Trimming cost V 5 bases and J 5 bases, with 17 bases left between them. CDR3 residues: CSAPGTAGLDTQYF. CDR3 DNA sequence: TGCAGTGCTCCCGGGACGGCAGGGTTAGATACGCAGTATTTT.

The V call is TRBV7-3, the J call TRBJ2-1; TRBD2 might be the D (6 bases). V was cut by 0 bases and J by 8 bases, with 11 bases left in between. The CDR3 has 14 amino acids. CDR1 SGHTA and CDR2 FQGTGA come from the germline V gene. This chain's CDR3 is CASSLTARGDEQFF. For the CDR3, the DNA is TGTGCCAGCAGCTTAACGGCTCGCGGGGATGAGCAGTTCTTC.

The DNA of the CDR3 is TGTGCCAGCAGCTCAACAGGGCAGCAGTACTTC. It codes for CASSSTGQQYF. The chain recombines TRBV7-4 with TRBJ2-5; the D gene is possibly TRBD1 (6 bases). Trimming stripped 4 bases from V and 11 bases from J, with 11 bases between. Per the germline V gene, CDR1 is SGHVT and CDR2 is SQSDAQ. The CDR3 contains 11 residues.

The V and J genes are TRBV4-2 and TRBJ2-7, with D uncertain. Trimming pared 1 base from V and 0 bases from J, leaving 10 bases between. The CDR3 totals 15 residues. Germline loops: CDR1 LGHNA, CDR2 YNFKEQ. CDR3 coding DNA: TGTGCCAGCAGCCAAGCCCTCAACCCCTCCTACGAGCAGTACTTC. It translates to CASSQALNPSYEQYF.

This clonotype occurred once. This chain uses TRBV20-1 with TRBJ1-1; 7 nucleotides match TRBD1. Per the germline V gene, CDR1 is DFQATT and CDR2 is SNEGSKA (reference sequence). J was trimmed by 5 bases and V by 5 bases; bases with no gene match: 11. The CDR3 is 14 amino acids. The CDR3: CSAQLPRGQTEAFF. CDR3 nucleotides: TGCAGTGCTCAACTCCCAAGGGGGCAAACTGAAGCTTTCTTT.

The chain employs TRBV7-3 and TRBJ1-6; 10 positions agree with TRBD1. The CDR3 contains 21 residues. Trimming at V came to 0 bases and at J to 4 bases, leaving 15 bases not matched to a gene. Germline lookup yields CDR1 SGHTA and CDR2 FQGTGA. The CDR3 reads CASSLTPVPGQGNLYNSPLHF. Here the CDR3 DNA reads TGTGCCAGCAGCTTAACCCCAGTCCCGGGACAGGGGAATCTATATAATTCACCCCTCCACTTT.

The chain is built from TRBV29-1 and TRBJ1-3; D might be TRBD1 (5 bases). Germline V gene sequence: CDR1 SQVTM, CDR2 ANQGSEA. With 4 bases removed from V and 0 bases from J, the gap between germline ends came to 10 bases. The CDR3 covers 14 residues. The DNA for the CDR3 is TGCAGCGTTGGGACATTCGGCTCTGGAAACACCATATATTTT. Translation gives CSVGTFGSGNTIYF.

This clonotype was picked up one time. This chain connects TRBV24-1 to TRBJ1-5; D is possibly TRBD1 (5 bases). Germline lookup yields CDR1 KGHDR and CDR2 SFDVKD. The CDR3 is 15 amino acids. Trimming left V 1 base short and J 4 bases short, with 10 bases between. The CDR3 region has the DNA TGTGCCACCAGTGATTTTGGACATTCAAATCAGCCCCAGCATTTT. This translates into CATSDFGHSNQPQHF.

The gene calls are TRBV6-5 and TRBJ2-5, with 11 bases identical to TRBD1. The V segment lost 11 bases and the J segment 5 bases; nucleotides outside the gene matches: 10. The CDR3 has 14 residues. Germline V gives CDR1 MNHEY, CDR2 SVGAGI. As DNA, the CDR3 is TGTGCCGCCACCTGGGACAGGGGGGGGGAGACCCAGTACTTC. This sequence encodes CAATWDRGGETQYF.

Notes on this clonotype: The junction departs from germline at one end; a sequencing error may be responsible. The chain recombines TRBV12-3 or TRBV12-4 with TRBJ2-1; no clear D. This CDR3 is 15 amino acids long. CDR3 region: CASKKTPPSYNEQFF. Written as DNA, the CDR3 is TGTGCCAGCAAGAAGACACCTCCTTCCTACAATGAACAGTTCTTC.

V gene TRBV20-1 combines with J gene TRBJ1-1, with a possible D match to TRBD1 (6 bases). V gave up 2 bases and J gave up 1 base, with 11 bases separating them. The length of the CDR3 is 14 residues. Looked up from germline, CDR1 is DFQATT and CDR2 is SNEGSKA (reference sequence). The DNA of the CDR3 is TGCAGTGCTAGACGGGGGGCTGAGAACACTGAAGCTTTCTTT. As protein: CSARRGAENTEAFF.

This clonotype was seen a few times. J is TRBJ2-3 and V is TRBV4-3; 9 nucleotides match TRBD2. Germline V CDR1 and CDR2: LGHNA, YSLEER. V lost 2 bases, J lost 4 bases, and 4 bases stayed unmatched. CDR3 length: 15 amino acids. The CDR3 sequence is CASSQSAGGPDTQYF. In DNA, the CDR3 is TGCGCCAGCAGCCAATCAGCGGGGGGCCCAGATACGCAGTATTTT.

This clonotype was seen a handful of times. The chain combines TRBV20-1 with TRBJ1-5; tentatively, D is TRBD1 (5 bases). Trimming shortened V by 0 bases and J by 9 bases, and 18 bases separated the two germline ends. There are 15 residues in the CDR3. Looked up from germline, CDR1 is DFQATT and CDR2 is SNEGSKA (reference sequence). CDR3 region: CSARDKNWGRWPQHF. The CDR3 nucleotides are TGCAGTGCTAGAGATAAGAATTGGGGCCGCTGGCCCCAGCATTTT.

A few counts support this clonotype. The rearrangement links TRBV14 to TRBJ2-4; 9 nucleotides agree with TRBD1. This CDR3 comprises 13 residues. Germline V gene lookup returns CDR1 SGHDN and CDR2 FVKESK. V shed 4 bases and J 9 bases; nucleotides not matched to a gene: 4. Written as DNA, the CDR3 is TGTGCCAGCAGCCCCGGACAGGGGCCCATTCAGTACTTC. It specifies CASSPGQGPIQYF.

The chain carries TRBV6-5 and TRBJ2-7, with D possibly TRBD1 on 6 matching bases. CDR3 length equals 15 residues. The germline gives CDR1 MNHEY, CDR2 SVGAGI. Trimming removed 2 bases at V and 5 bases at J, with 16 bases between. The CDR3 region has the DNA TGTGCCAGCAGTTACCTTCAGGGGCACGGCGACGAGCAGTACTTC. Encoded protein: CASSYLQGHGDEQYF.

This clonotype was detected only a few times. CDR3 region: CASSPRALNQDTQYF. As DNA, the CDR3 is TGTGCCAGCAGCCCTCGGGCCCTAAACCAAGATACGCAGTATTTT. The J gene is TRBJ2-3, the V gene TRBV4-2; D unclear. Germline CDR1 LGHNA, CDR2 YNFKEQ. This CDR3 is built from 15 residues. V lost 4 bases, J lost 5 bases, and 16 bases lay in between.

This chain links TRBV18 with TRBJ2-4; maybe TRBD1 (5 bases). Germline loops: CDR1 KGHSH, CDR2 LQKENI. The CDR3 extends over 14 amino acids. Trimming cost V 3 bases and J 5 bases, with 11 bases left between them. DNA for the CDR3: TGTGCCAGCTCACCGACAGAGAGACAAAACATTCAGTACTTC. This codes for CASSPTERQNIQYF.

This sequence joins TRBV27 and TRBJ2-3; 8 bases align to TRBD1. The trim removed 2 bases at V and 4 bases at J, leaving 5 bases unmatched. Germline V CDR1 and CDR2: MNHEY, SMNVEV (reference sequence). CDR3 length equals 15 residues. CDR3 in DNA: TGTGCCAGCAGTTTAAGCAGGGGGCCGTCAGATACGCAGTATTTT. It translates to CASSLSRGPSDTQYF.

The genes are TRBV6-2 or TRBV6-3 and TRBJ2-4; 12 nucleotides line up with TRBD1. The J call may be in error: the DNA end matches TRBJ2-7 better. The CDR3 length is 14 residues. Germline values: CDR1 MNHEY, CDR2 SVGEGT. The CDR3 nucleotides read TGTGCCACCTCCGGGACAGGGGGCATCTACGAGCAGTACTTC. Protein product: CATSGTGGIYEQYF.

This clonotype was seen a few times. The rearrangement uses TRBV5-1 and TRBJ2-3; 11 nucleotides align to TRBD2. The CDR3 has 16 amino acids. The ends lost 1 base at V and 3 bases at J; junction bases unmatched: 4. Germline CDR1 reads SGHRS; CDR2 reads YFSETQ. The CDR3 spells CASSLLTSGTTDTQYF. DNA of the CDR3: TGCGCCAGCAGCTTGTTGACTAGCGGGACAACAGATACGCAGTATTTT.

This clonotype showed up just once. The V call is TRBV6-1, the J call TRBJ2-2; D uncertain. This CDR3 has 14 amino acids. CDR1 MNHNS and CDR2 SASEGT come from the germline V gene. The V and J ends lost 4 bases and 6 bases respectively, with 12 bases between them. CDR3 DNA: TGTGCCAGCAGTGCCCCTCGAGAGGCCGGGGAGCTGTTTTTT. Its protein is CASSAPREAGELFF.

This clonotype was detected only once. The chain carries TRBV29-1 and TRBJ2-3; D may correspond to TRBD1 or TRBD2 (5 bases each). Trimming cost V 1 base and J 1 base, with 18 bases left between them. The CDR3 covers 17 residues. Germline CDR1 reads SQVTM; CDR2 reads ANQGSEA. This CDR3 reads CSVEGRSLVGGTDTQYF. For the CDR3, the DNA is TGCAGCGTTGAAGGCCGATCCCTAGTGGGGGGCACAGATACGCAGTATTTT.

This clonotype was seen only a few times. The V and J genes are TRBV4-3 and TRBJ2-4, with D tentatively TRBD1 (5 bases). The DNA matches TRBJ2-7 better at its end, which makes the J call doubtful. The CDR3 totals 16 residues. The germline CDR1 and CDR2 sequences are LGHNA and YSLEER. Here the CDR3 DNA reads TGCGCCAGCAGCCAAGAGCAACCGACAGTCTCCTACGAGCAGTACTTC. The encoded protein is CASSQEQPTVSYEQYF.

The V and J genes are TRBV11-2 and TRBJ2-4; tentative D call: TRBD1 (6 bases). The J call is in doubt because the DNA end fits TRBJ2-7 better. The V gene's germline CDR1 is SGHAT and CDR2 FQNNGV. CDR3 length: 16 amino acids. CDR3 region: CASSLESGVSPYEQYF. Written as DNA, the CDR3 is TGTGCCAGCAGCTTAGAGTCAGGGGTTTCCCCCTACGAGCAGTACTTC.